The T cell receptor beta chain described here comes from a study of post-analysis software for immune sequencing data. Study as a whole: The cohort encompassed relapsing-remitting, secondary progressive and progressive-relapsing multiple sclerosis disease courses.

Germline assignment: CDR1 SGHTA and CDR2 FQGTGA. This CDR3 has 13 amino acids. The V and J ends lost 4 bases and 3 bases, in that order; junction bases with no gene match: 3. Unique molecular identifiers were carried by the TCR beta cDNA libraries. TCRdb re-analysed the PCR reads in MiXCR, keeping a single row per CDR3 protein. Of roughly 540,000 distinct CDR3 sequences in the sample, around 34% were seen once. This clonotype was seen a few times. The antigen is not known. Points from the study as a whole: TRBV5-6, TRBV5-1 and TRBV20-1 were among five TRBV segments more frequent in patients than controls.

The genes are TRBV7-3 and TRBJ2-7; 7 nucleotides agree with TRBD1. The sequencing input was blood. This sequence originates from a girl aged 2-17 years with multiple sclerosis. The CDR3 loop is CASSYGQDYEQYF. The CDR3 DNA is TGTGCCAGCAGCTACGGACAGGACTACGAGCAGTACTTC.